The 27 T cell receptor beta chains in this list originate from one sample, sequenced in a study of blood T cell repertoires in COVID-19. The method was immunoSEQ multiplex PCR; TCRdb's version includes in-frame clones alone and lacks a portion of them. Of some 80,000 clones listed, around 80% are singletons. Sequencing used peripheral blood. The receptors come from a human donor in a cohort sampled during active COVID-19.

V usage is TRBV13 and J usage is TRBJ2-7, with 12 bases that match TRBD1. The V and J ends lost 5 bases and 4 bases, in that order; junction bases with no gene match: 6. The germline V gene has CDR1 PRHDT and CDR2 FYEKMQ (reference sequence). This CDR3 is built from 15 residues. CDR3 DNA: TGTGCCAGCAGCCGTCGGGACAGGGGGCGATACGAGCAGTACTTC. Translated, it gives CASSRRDRGRYEQYF.

The genes are TRBV5-6 and TRBJ2-7, with D possibly TRBD2 on 5 matching bases. The CDR3 extends over 13 amino acids. CDR1 is SGHDT, CDR2 YYEEEE, per germline. The V end lost 4 bases, the J end lost 11 bases, and 19 bases lay between the germline ends. CDR3 amino acids: CASSPYPLDGEYF. The CDR3 coding sequence is TGTGCCAGCAGCCCTTACCCCCTCGACGGGGAGTACTTC.

The chain combines TRBV3-1 (or the pseudogene TRBV3-2) with TRBJ1-6; D may be TRBD1 (5 bases). Trimming pared 0 bases from V and 11 bases from J, leaving 20 bases between. Germline V gene lookup returns CDR1 LGHDT and CDR2 YNNKEL (reference sequence). The CDR3 extends over 17 amino acids. CDR3 residues: CASSQDGAGRLSAPLHF. The CDR3 bases are TGTGCCAGCAGCCAAGACGGGGCGGGGCGCCTAAGCGCACCCCTCCACTTT.

The chain uses TRBV7-3 and TRBJ2-3; 13 bases map to TRBD2. Germline trimming cut 1 base from V and 6 bases from J; bases unmatched to any gene: 7. Germline V CDR1 and CDR2: SGHTA, FQGTGA. The CDR3 sequence is 17 residues long. The CDR3 spells CASSLRTPGLAGDTQYF. CDR3 DNA sequence: TGTGCCAGCAGCTTAAGGACCCCGGGACTAGCGGGGGATACGCAGTATTTT.

The CDR3 DNA is TGTGCCAGCAGGCCGGGGGGGGAGCCGCTCTACGAGCAGTACTTC. Translating it yields CASRPGGEPLYEQYF. The chain combines TRBV2 with TRBJ2-7; 8 bases are a match to TRBD2. The CDR3 sequence is 15 residues long. Germline values: CDR1 SNHLY, CDR2 FYNNEI. Unmatched junction bases numbered 10, after V lost 6 bases and J lost 3 bases.

The chain is built from TRBV5-8 and TRBJ2-7; a possible D gene is TRBD1 (6 bases). Germline values: CDR1 SGHTS, CDR2 YDEGEE. The CDR3 extends over 15 amino acids. The ends were cut back, 4 bases at V and 7 bases at J, with 21 bases in the middle. The CDR3 is CASSTTGHQRPEQYF. The DNA for the CDR3 is TGTGCCAGCAGCACTACAGGGCACCAACGGCCTGAGCAGTACTTC.

This chain links TRBV25-1 with TRBJ2-7; D might be TRBD1 (6 bases). The CDR3 has 12 residues. Germline CDR1 MGHDK, CDR2 SYGVNS. V lost 8 bases and J 2 bases, leaving 10 bases between the germline ends. The CDR3 here is CASLGHTYEQYF. The CDR3 DNA sequence: TGTGCCAGCCTGGGACATACCTACGAGCAGTACTTC.

This clone has ten or more counts. The V and J genes are TRBV12-5 and TRBJ1-3; D may be TRBD1 (6 bases). There are 15 residues in the CDR3. V was cut by 4 bases and J by 4 bases, with 14 bases left in between. In germline, CDR1 is LGHNT, CDR2 FRNRAP. CDR3 sequence reads: CASGSGQTMGNTIYF. The CDR3 DNA is TGTGCTAGTGGTTCCGGACAGACGATGGGAAACACCATATATTTT.

The chain has TRBV7-2 and TRBJ1-6; TRBD1 matches 7 bases. This CDR3 contains 14 residues. Germline V CDR1 and CDR2: SGHTA, FQGNSA. V was clipped by 4 bases and J by 5 bases; unmatched bases: 2. The CDR3 loop reads CASSSTGNNSPLHF. Written as DNA, the CDR3 is TGTGCCAGCAGCTCGACAGGGAATAATTCACCCCTCCACTTT. The full variable domain, its missing parts supplied by reference TRBV7-2 and TRBJ1-6, is GAGVSQSPSNKVTEKGKDVELRCDPISGHTALYWYRQSLGQGLEFLIYFQGNSAPDKSGLPSDRFSAERTGGSVSTLTIQRTQQEDSAVYLCASSSTGNNSPLHFGNGTRLTVT.

This clone was found a few times. The chain uses TRBV5-1 and TRBJ1-5; TRBD1 agrees at 10 bases. CDR1 is SGHRS and CDR2 is YFSETQ in the germline V gene. CDR3 length equals 13 residues. J gave up 7 bases and V 4 bases, and 2 bases lay outside the gene matches. The CDR3 nucleotides are TGCGCCAGCAGCGCGGGACAGGGGCAGCCCCAGCATTTT. Translating it yields CASSAGQGQPQHF.

J is TRBJ1-1 and V is TRBV5-6; no clear D. The germline V gene encodes CDR1 SGHDT and CDR2 YYEEEE. The CDR3 runs to 14 residues. Trimming took off 0 bases at V and 1 base at J, with 7 bases between the two ends. CDR3 amino acids: CASSLGGGNTEAFF. DNA for the CDR3: TGTGCCAGCAGCTTGGGTGGCGGGAACACTGAAGCTTTCTTT.

This clone was seen more than once but under ten times. V is TRBV2 and J is TRBJ1-5; TRBD1 is a possible D gene (6 bases). The CDR3 has 12 residues. Trimming removed 5 bases at V and 7 bases at J, with 9 bases between. The V gene's germline CDR1 is SNHLY and CDR2 FYNNEI. CDR3 loop: CASSTGLQPQHF. The CDR3 bases are TGTGCCAGCAGTACAGGGTTGCAGCCCCAGCATTTT.

The gene calls are TRBV7-9 and TRBJ1-2; 9 nucleotides match TRBD1. Looked up from germline, CDR1 is SEHNR and CDR2 is FQNEAQ (reference sequence). Germline trimming cut 1 base from V and 8 bases from J; bases unmatched to any gene: 8. The CDR3 runs 15 residues. CDR3 in DNA: TGTGCCAGCAGCTTAGAAGCCGGGACAGGGTTGGGCTACACCTTC. Its translation is CASSLEAGTGLGYTF.

V usage is TRBV29-1 and J usage is TRBJ1-1; 9 bases match TRBD1. V was clipped by 7 bases and J by 2 bases; unmatched bases: 11. The CDR3 runs to 15 residues. Per the germline V gene, CDR1 is SQVTM and CDR2 is ANQGSEA. CDR3 coding DNA: TGCAGCGGGTCTGGGGACAGGGCTACCAACACTGAAGCTTTCTTT. The encoded protein is CSGSGDRATNTEAFF.

The chain joins TRBV2 to TRBJ2-7, with TRBD2 as a possible D gene (5 bases). CDR3 size: 13 residues. Trimming removed 8 bases at V and 1 base at J, with 12 bases between. The germline CDR1 and CDR2 sequences are SNHLY and FYNNEI. DNA for the CDR3: TGTGCCAGCGAAGAGGGTTCGTCCTACGAGCAGTACTTC. This gives the protein CASEEGSSYEQYF.

The V call is TRBV12-3 or TRBV12-4, the J call TRBJ1-2; unclear D gene. Trimming removed 3 bases from V and 3 bases from J, with 8 bases in between. CDR3 length: 13 residues. The CDR3 DNA is TGTGCCAGCAGTTTTCGGGGAGACTATGGCTACACCTTC. This translates into CASSFRGDYGYTF.

The rearrangement joins TRBV5-4 to TRBJ2-5; 9 nucleotides line up with TRBD2. The CDR3 consists of 14 residues. V lost 5 bases to trimming and J lost 3 bases; unmatched junction nucleotides: 5. CDR1 and CDR2 (germline): SGHNT, YYREEE (reference sequence). The CDR3 protein is CASRSSSGEETQYF. The CDR3 nucleotides read TGTGCCAGCAGGTCCTCTAGCGGGGAAGAGACCCAGTACTTC.

This sequence joins TRBV7-9 and TRBJ2-7; the match to TRBD1 covers 9 bases. CDR3 length: 15 residues. J was trimmed by 2 bases and V by 6 bases; bases with no gene match: 8. Per the germline V gene, CDR1 is SEHNR and CDR2 is FQNEAQ (reference sequence). In nucleotides, the CDR3 is TGTGCCAGCAGTTCACCCAGGGACAGGGCCTACGAGCAGTACTTC. This translates into CASSSPRDRAYEQYF.

The genes are TRBV24-1 and TRBJ2-3, with 8 bases fitting TRBD2. The trim removed 9 bases at V and 2 bases at J, leaving 12 bases unmatched. Germline V gene data show CDR1 as KGHDR and CDR2 as SFDVKD. The CDR3 consists of 16 residues. The CDR3 is CATSPGGLWNTDTQYF. The CDR3 DNA follows: TGTGCCACCTCGCCGGGGGGGCTTTGGAACACAGATACGCAGTATTTT.

The chain recombines TRBV15 with TRBJ1-2; the match to TRBD1 covers 8 bases. With 2 bases clipped from V and 6 bases from J, the junction kept 11 bases outside the gene matches. The CDR3 length is 16 residues. CDR1 and CDR2 from the germline V gene are LNHNV and YYDKDF (reference sequence). CDR3 residues: CATSRTLDRDQDGYTF. The DNA for the CDR3 is TGTGCCACCAGCAGAACACTGGACAGGGACCAAGATGGCTACACCTTC. The whole variable domain, filled in from reference TRBV15 and TRBJ1-2, reads DAMVIQNPRYQVTQFGKPVTLSCSQTLNHNVMYWYQQKSSQAPKLLFHYYDKDFNNEADTPDNFQSRRPNTSFCFLDIRSPGLGDTAMYLCATSRTLDRDQDGYTFGSGTRLTVV.

This chain links TRBV13 with TRBJ2-7, with unresolved D. Germline V gene lookup returns CDR1 PRHDT and CDR2 FYEKMQ (reference sequence). This CDR3 spans 14 amino acids. The V end lost 0 bases, the J end lost 3 bases, and 9 bases lay between the germline ends. CDR3 DNA: TGTGCCAGCAGCTTAGGGTCCGCCGGCTACGAGCAGTACTTC. It yields the protein CASSLGSAGYEQYF.

V is TRBV4-1 and J is TRBJ2-7; 12 bases map to TRBD2. The CDR3 covers 16 residues. V shed 0 bases and J 3 bases; nucleotides not matched to a gene: 3. Germline V gene data show CDR1 as MGHRA and CDR2 as YSYEKL. The CDR3 spells CASSQDLTSGGYEQYF. The CDR3 DNA reads as TGCGCCAGCAGCCAAGATTTGACTAGCGGGGGCTACGAGCAGTACTTC.

The J gene is TRBJ2-7, the V gene TRBV19; tentative D call: TRBD1 (5 bases). Trimming left V 6 bases short and J 2 bases short, with 14 bases between. The CDR3 length is 14 residues. Looked up from germline, CDR1 is LNHDA and CDR2 is SQIVND (reference sequence). CDR3 amino acids: CASRQRQSPYEQYF. CDR3 bases: TGTGCCAGTAGACAACGACAGTCCCCCTACGAGCAGTACTTC.

Points on this clone: The junction does not match germline at one end; this may be a read error. The rearrangement joins TRBV6-5 to TRBJ1-2; D is perhaps TRBD1 (6 bases). The CDR3 is made up of 10 amino acids. CDR1 and CDR2 from the germline V gene are MNHEY and SVGAGI. The chain's CDR3 is CATGLDGYTF. CDR3 nucleotides: TGCGCCACAGGGTTAGATGGCTACACCTTC.

The chain carries TRBV12-5 and TRBJ1-1; perhaps TRBD1 as D (6 bases). The CDR3 consists of 15 residues. Germline V gene data show CDR1 as LGHNT and CDR2 as FRNRAP. The V and J ends lost 9 bases and 1 base respectively, with 18 bases between them. Here the CDR3 DNA reads TGTGCTAGGCAGCCGACGGGACACCGGAACACTGAAGCTTTCTTT. It yields the protein CARQPTGHRNTEAFF.

This rearrangement joins TRBV11-2 to TRBJ1-1; tentatively, D is TRBD1 (5 bases). In germline, CDR1 is SGHAT, CDR2 FQNNGV. CDR3 length: 16 amino acids. Trimming shortened V by 5 bases and J by 0 bases, and 16 bases separated the two germline ends. CDR3 coding DNA: TGTGCCAGCAGCCAAGGGGTCCTGAGAATGAACACTGAAGCTTTCTTT. Translated, it gives CASSQGVLRMNTEAFF.

This chain joins TRBV7-9 and TRBJ2-7; D perhaps matches TRBD1 (6 bases). V lost 4 bases, J lost 2 bases, and 15 bases lay in between. The CDR3 contains 15 residues. Germline loops: CDR1 SEHNR, CDR2 FQNEAQ (reference sequence). CDR3 sequence reads: CASSSGTWDAYEQYF. CDR3 nucleotide sequence: TGTGCCAGCAGCTCAGGGACATGGGACGCCTACGAGCAGTACTTC.